This T cell receptor beta chain derives from a study of blood T cell repertoires in COVID-19. Study at large: Samples representing acute and convalescent COVID-19 were sourced from the United States, Italy and Spain. PBMCs, B-cell-depleted T cells, or T cells were the source of the cDNA or gDNA that made up the material.

Trimming shortened V by 3 bases and J by 2 bases, and 15 bases separated the two germline ends. Germline loops: CDR1 SGDLS, CDR2 YYNGEE. This CDR3 region has 16 residues. How the authors handled the data: Nucleated cell counts were estimated from reference gene primer amplification. Repertoires were generated with immunoSEQ multiplex PCR, while TCRdb's copy carries only in-frame clones and drops some. The V and J calls and clone size come from that table; D and trimming were worked out from the DNA. The repertoire includes 120,000 to 150,000 clones, 80% to 90% of them detected once, and roughly 3.2% sits in the top ten.

This receptor was obtained from a woman aged 55 to 70 with active COVID-19. The chain joins TRBV9 to TRBJ1-5; D perhaps matches TRBD1 (5 bases). Sequenced sample: peripheral blood. This CDR3 reads CASSGGGSHGNQPQHF. CDR3 nucleotide sequence: TGTGCCAGCAGCGGTGGGGGGTCCCATGGCAATCAGCCCCAGCATTTT.